Detailed here is one T cell receptor beta chain. 60 Vbeta and 13 Jbeta primers were used in PCR. Profiling relied on immunoSEQ multiplex PCR, and the TCRdb table lists in-frame clones only, not all of them. The sample holds approximately 69,000 clones, 65% to 70% seen once. Trimming cost V 6 bases and J 0 bases, with 12 bases left between them. The CDR3 loop spans 15 amino acids. In germline, CDR1 is LNHDA, CDR2 SQIVND (reference sequence). This record belongs to a study of cytomegalovirus exposure and HLA in healthy donors. Study-level information: Approximately 80 million unique TCRs, all from HLA-typed donors, were included in an early release of the data.

Material for sequencing was PBMCs. The V gene is TRBV19, the J gene TRBJ1-5; D may be TRBD1 (6 bases). This receptor was obtained from a man aged 40-50 years in good health and CMV-seropositive. For the CDR3, the DNA is TGTGCCAGTAGGATAACAGGGTTTAGCAATCAGCCCCAGCATTTT. Translation: CASRITGFSNQPQHF.